This T cell receptor (beta chain) was documented in a study of cytomegalovirus exposure and HLA in healthy donors. Looking at the study overall: A later analysis reported the same platform for the 100 to 150 validation repertoires and the roughly 700 first-cohort repertoires.

Generated by immunoSEQ multiplex PCR, the TCRdb table keeps only in-frame clones and is missing some. The sample lists more than 250,000 clones; 80% to 95% were seen once. About this clone itself: Antigen: not known.

Study-level findings and limits: Researchers reported that a few CMV-associated chains were confirmed in vitro as CMV antigen-specific. The authors enumerated over 150 TCR beta chains as linked to cytomegalovirus. Most sequenced TCRs were rare (though some public TCRs occurred in many donors).

Trimming removed 1 base from V and 4 bases from J, with 7 bases in between. The germline V gene encodes CDR1 SGHNT and CDR2 YYREEE (reference sequence). The CDR3 runs to 13 residues. The chain is built from TRBV5-4 and TRBJ2-3; D unclear. This clonotype was obtained from a woman aged 25 to 39 in good health and CMV-seronegative. The sample taken for sequencing was PBMCs. The CDR3 DNA is TGTGCCAGCAGCTTGAGTTCAGCAGATACGCAGTATTTT. Its protein is CASSLSSADTQYF.